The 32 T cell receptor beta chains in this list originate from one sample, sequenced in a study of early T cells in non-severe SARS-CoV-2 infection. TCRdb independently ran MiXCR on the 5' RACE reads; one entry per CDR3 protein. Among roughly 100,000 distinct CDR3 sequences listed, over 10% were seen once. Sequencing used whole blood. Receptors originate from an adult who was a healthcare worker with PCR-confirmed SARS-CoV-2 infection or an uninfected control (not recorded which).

CDR3 nucleotides: TGTGCCACCGCCCGGGCCGAGTACACTGAAGCTTTCTTT. Translation: CATARAEYTEAFF. The J gene is TRBJ1-1, the V gene TRBV15; D remains unclear. The germline CDR1 and CDR2 sequences are LNHNV and YYDKDF (reference sequence). V was pared by 8 bases and J by 3 bases, with 13 bases between. The CDR3 is made up of 13 amino acids.

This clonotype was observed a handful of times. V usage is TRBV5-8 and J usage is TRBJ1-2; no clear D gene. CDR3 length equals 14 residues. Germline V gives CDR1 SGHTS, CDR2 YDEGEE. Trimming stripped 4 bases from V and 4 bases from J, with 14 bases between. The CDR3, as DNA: TGTGCCAGCAGCCCAAGGCGGCAGGTCTATGGCTACACCTTC. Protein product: CASSPRRQVYGYTF.

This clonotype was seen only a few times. The CDR3 here is CASSSAGTTTYEQYF. For the CDR3, the DNA is TGTGCCAGCAGTTCCGCCGGGACTACCACCTACGAGCAGTACTTC. The V and J genes are TRBV12-3 or TRBV12-4 and TRBJ2-7; 7 bases fit TRBD2. The CDR3 covers 15 residues. The ends lost 4 bases at V and 2 bases at J; junction bases unmatched: 8.

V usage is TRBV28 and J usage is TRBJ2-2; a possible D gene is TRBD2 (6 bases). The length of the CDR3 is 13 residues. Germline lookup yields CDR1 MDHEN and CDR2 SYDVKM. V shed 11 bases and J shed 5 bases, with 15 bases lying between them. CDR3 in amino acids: CALLGDSTGELFF. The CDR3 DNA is TGTGCCCTCCTCGGGGACTCGACCGGGGAGCTGTTTTTT.

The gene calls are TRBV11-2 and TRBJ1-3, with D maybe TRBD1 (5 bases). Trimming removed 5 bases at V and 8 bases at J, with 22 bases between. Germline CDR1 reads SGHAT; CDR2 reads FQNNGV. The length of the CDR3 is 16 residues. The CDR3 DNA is TGTGCCAGCAGCCCTTCGGGACGTCTTCATTCGGACACCATATATTTT. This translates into CASSPSGRLHSDTIYF.

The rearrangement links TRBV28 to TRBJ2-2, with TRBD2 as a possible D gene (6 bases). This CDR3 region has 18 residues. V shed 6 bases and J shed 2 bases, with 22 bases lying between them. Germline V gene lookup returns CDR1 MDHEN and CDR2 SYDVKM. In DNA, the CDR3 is TGTGCCAGCAGCCTGGGACTTGCGCGTACCCGAAACACCGGGGAGCTGTTTTTT. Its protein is CASSLGLARTRNTGELFF.

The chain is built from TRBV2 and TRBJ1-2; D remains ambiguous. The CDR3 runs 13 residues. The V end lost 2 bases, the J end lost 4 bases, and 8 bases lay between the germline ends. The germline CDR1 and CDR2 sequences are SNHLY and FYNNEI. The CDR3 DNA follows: TGTGCCAGCAGTGAACAGGAGGTCTATGGCTACACCTTC. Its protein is CASSEQEVYGYTF. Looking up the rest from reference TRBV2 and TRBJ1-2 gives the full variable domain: EPEVTQTPSHQVTQMGQEVILRCVPISNHLYFYWYRQILGQKVEFLVSFYNNEISEKSEIFDDQFSVERPDGSNFTLKIRSTKLEDSAMYFCASSEQEVYGYTFGSGTRLTVV.

In DNA, the CDR3 is TGTGCCAGTAGCCCGAGGGTTGTATGGACAGGGGACCAGCCCCAGCATTTT. This translates into CASSPRVVWTGDQPQHF. The chain is built from TRBV19 and TRBJ1-5, with 9 bases that match TRBD1. The trim removed 6 bases at V and 7 bases at J, leaving 16 bases unmatched. The V gene's germline CDR1 is LNHDA and CDR2 SQIVND (reference sequence). The CDR3 has 17 amino acids. The whole variable domain, filled in from reference TRBV19 and TRBJ1-5, reads DGGITQSPKYLFRKEGQNVTLSCEQNLNHDAMYWYRQDPGQGLRLIYYSQIVNDFQKGDIAEGYSVSREKKESFPLTVTSAQKNPTAFYLCASSPRVVWTGDQPQHFGDGTRLSIL.

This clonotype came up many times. CDR3 sequence (DNA): TGCAGTGCTAGATCGCCGTACAACATGGACAGGGGTTATTTTCCCTATGGCTACACCTTC. Translating it yields CSARSPYNMDRGYFPYGYTF. The V gene is TRBV20-1, the J gene TRBJ1-2; TRBD1 matches 9 bases. The CDR3 runs to 20 residues. CDR1 and CDR2 (germline): DFQATT, SNEGSKA (reference sequence). The trim removed 2 bases at V and 4 bases at J, leaving 23 bases unmatched.

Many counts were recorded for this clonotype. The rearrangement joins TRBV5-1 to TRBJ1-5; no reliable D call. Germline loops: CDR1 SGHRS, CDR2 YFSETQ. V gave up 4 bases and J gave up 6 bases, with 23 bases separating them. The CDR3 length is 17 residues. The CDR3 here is CASSPGPWAGAPQPQHF. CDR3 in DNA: TGCGCCAGCAGCCCTGGGCCCTGGGCAGGAGCCCCTCAGCCCCAGCATTTT.

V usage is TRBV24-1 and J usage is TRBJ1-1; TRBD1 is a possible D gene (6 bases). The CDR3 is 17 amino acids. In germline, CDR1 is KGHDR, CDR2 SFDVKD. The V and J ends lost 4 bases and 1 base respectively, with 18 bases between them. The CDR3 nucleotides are TGTGCCACCAGTGACAGCCGGAGACAGGTGGGGAACACTGAAGCTTTCTTT. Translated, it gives CATSDSRRQVGNTEAFF.

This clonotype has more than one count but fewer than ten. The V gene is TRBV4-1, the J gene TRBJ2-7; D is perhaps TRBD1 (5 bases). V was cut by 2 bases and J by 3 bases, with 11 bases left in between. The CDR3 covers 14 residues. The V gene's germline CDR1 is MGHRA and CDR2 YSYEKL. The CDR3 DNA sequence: TGCGCCAGCAGCCAAAGACCTGACAGCTACGAGCAGTACTTC. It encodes CASSQRPDSYEQYF.

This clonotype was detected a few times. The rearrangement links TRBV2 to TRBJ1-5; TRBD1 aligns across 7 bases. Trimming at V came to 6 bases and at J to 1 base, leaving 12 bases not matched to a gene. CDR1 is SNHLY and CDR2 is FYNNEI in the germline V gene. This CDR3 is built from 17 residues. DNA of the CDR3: TGTGCCAGCAGGCTGGAAAGACAGGGACCAAGCAATCAGCCCCAGCATTTT. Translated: CASRLERQGPSNQPQHF.

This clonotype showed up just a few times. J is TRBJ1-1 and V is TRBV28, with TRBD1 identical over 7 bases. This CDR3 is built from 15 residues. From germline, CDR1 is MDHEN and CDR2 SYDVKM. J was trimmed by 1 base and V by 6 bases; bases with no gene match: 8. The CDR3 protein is CASSETGQQNTEAFF. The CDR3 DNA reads TGTGCCAGCAGCGAAACGGGACAGCAGAACACTGAAGCTTTCTTT.

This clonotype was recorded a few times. The CDR3 DNA sequence: TGCAGCGTACTAGCAGGTACCAAAAACATTCAGTACTTC. This codes for CSVLAGTKNIQYF. The gene calls are TRBV29-1 and TRBJ2-4; TRBD2 is a possible D gene (6 bases). This CDR3 spans 13 amino acids. The V and J ends lost 6 bases and 2 bases respectively, with 11 bases between them. Germline lookup yields CDR1 SQVTM and CDR2 ANQGSEA.

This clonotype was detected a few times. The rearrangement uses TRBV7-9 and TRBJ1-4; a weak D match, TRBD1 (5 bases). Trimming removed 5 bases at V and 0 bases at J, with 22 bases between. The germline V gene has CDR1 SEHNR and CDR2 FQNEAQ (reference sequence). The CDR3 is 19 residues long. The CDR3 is CASSPGLGRGFATNEKLFF. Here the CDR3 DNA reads TGTGCCAGCAGCCCCGGATTGGGACGGGGATTTGCAACTAATGAAAAACTGTTTTTT.

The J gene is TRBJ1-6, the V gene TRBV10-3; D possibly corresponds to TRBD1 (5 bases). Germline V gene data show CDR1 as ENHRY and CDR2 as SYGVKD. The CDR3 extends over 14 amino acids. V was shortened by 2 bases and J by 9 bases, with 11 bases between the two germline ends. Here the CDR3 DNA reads TGTGCCATCAGTGAGGTCAGGGAGGGTTCACCCCTCCACTTT. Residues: CAISEVREGSPLHF.

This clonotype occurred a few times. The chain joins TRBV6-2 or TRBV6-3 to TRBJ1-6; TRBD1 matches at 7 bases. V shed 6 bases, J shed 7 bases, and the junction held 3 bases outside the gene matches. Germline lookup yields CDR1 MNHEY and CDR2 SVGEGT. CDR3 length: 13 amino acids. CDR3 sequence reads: CASSGQANSPLHF. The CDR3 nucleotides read TGTGCCAGCAGCGGACAGGCGAATTCACCCCTCCACTTT.

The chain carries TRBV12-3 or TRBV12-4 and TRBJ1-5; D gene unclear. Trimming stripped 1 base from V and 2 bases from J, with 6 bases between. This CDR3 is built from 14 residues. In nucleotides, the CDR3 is TGTGCCAGCAGTTTAGGACTCCGCAATCAGCCCCAGCATTTT. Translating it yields CASSLGLRNQPQHF.

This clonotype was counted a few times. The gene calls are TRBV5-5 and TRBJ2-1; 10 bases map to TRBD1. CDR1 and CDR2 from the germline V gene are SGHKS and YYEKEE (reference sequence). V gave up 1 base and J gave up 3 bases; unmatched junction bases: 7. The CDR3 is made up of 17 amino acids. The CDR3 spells CASSLHPGQGFYNEQFF. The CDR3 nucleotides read TGTGCCAGCAGCTTGCACCCGGGACAGGGGTTCTACAATGAGCAGTTCTTC. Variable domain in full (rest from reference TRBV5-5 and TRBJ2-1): DAGVTQSPTHLIKTRGQQVTLRCSPISGHKSVSWYQQVLGQGPQFIFQYYEKEERGRGNFPDRFSARQFPNYSSELNVNALLLGDSALYLCASSLHPGQGFYNEQFFGPGTRLTVL.

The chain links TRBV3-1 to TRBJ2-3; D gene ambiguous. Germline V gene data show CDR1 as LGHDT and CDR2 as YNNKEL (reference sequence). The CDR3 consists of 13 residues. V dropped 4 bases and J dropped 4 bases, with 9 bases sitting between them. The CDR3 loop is CASSLGIADTQYF. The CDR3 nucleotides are TGTGCCAGCAGCCTAGGTATAGCAGATACGCAGTATTTT.

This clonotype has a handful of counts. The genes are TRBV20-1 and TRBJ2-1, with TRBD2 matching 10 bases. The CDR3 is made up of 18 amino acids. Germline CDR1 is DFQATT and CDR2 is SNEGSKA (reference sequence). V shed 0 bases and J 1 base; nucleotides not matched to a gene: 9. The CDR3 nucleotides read TGCAGTGCTAGAGATCCAGCTAGCGGGGGCCTTTCCTACAATGAGCAGTTCTTC. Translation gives CSARDPASGGLSYNEQFF.

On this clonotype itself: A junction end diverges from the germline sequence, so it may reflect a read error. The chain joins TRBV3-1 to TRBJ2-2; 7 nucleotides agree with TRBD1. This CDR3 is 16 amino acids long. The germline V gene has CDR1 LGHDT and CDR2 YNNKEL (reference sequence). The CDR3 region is CVSSPPRTGFTGELFF. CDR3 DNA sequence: TGTGTCAGCAGCCCACCTCGGACAGGATTCACCGGGGAGCTGTTTTTT.

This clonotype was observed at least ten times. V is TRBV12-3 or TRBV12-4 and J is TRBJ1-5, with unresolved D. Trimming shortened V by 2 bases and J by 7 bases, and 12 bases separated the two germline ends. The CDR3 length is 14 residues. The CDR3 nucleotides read TGTGCCAGCAGTTTAAAGGCAGAAACCCAGCCCCAGCATTTT. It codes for CASSLKAETQPQHF.

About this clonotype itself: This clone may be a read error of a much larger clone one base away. The DNA for the CDR3 is TGCAGTGCTAGAGCTCCGGACGTGCACCACTACGAGCAGTACTTC. Amino acid sequence: CSARAPDVHHYEQYF. V gene TRBV20-1 combines with J gene TRBJ2-7; D remains unclear. Trimming removed 1 base at V and 3 bases at J, with 16 bases between. Germline V gene lookup returns CDR1 DFQATT and CDR2 SNEGSKA (reference sequence). This CDR3 contains 15 residues.

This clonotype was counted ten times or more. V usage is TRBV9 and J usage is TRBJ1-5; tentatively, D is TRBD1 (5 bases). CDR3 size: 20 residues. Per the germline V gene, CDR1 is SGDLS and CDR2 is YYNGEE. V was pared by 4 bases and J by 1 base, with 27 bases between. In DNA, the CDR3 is TGTGCCAGCAGCTCACATAGTACCGGGGCCTTACGATCGAGCAATCAGCCCCAGCATTTT. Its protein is CASSSHSTGALRSSNQPQHF.

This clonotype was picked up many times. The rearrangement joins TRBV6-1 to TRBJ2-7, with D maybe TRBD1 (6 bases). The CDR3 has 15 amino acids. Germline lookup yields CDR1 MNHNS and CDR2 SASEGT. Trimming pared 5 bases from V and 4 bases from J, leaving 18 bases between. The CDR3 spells CASSLRDTGPYEQYF. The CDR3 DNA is TGTGCCAGCAGTCTCAGGGACACCGGCCCTTACGAGCAGTACTTC.

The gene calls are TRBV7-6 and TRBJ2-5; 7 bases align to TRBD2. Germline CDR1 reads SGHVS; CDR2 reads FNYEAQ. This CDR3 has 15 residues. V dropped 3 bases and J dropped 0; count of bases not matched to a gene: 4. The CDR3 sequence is CASSFVAGDQETQYF. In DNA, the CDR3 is TGTGCCAGCAGCTTCGTGGCGGGGGACCAAGAGACCCAGTACTTC.

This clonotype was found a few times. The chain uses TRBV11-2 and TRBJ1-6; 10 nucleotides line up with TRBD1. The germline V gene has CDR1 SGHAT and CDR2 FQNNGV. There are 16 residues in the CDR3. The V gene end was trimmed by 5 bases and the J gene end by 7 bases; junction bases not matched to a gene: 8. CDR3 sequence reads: CASSQPPGQGNSPLHF. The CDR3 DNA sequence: TGTGCCAGCAGCCAACCGCCGGGACAGGGGAATTCACCCCTCCACTTT.

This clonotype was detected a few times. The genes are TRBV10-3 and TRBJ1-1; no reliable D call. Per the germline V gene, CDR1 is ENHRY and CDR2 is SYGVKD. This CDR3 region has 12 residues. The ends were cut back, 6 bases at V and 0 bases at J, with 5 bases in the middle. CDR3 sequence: CAIRQMNTEAFF. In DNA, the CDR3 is TGTGCCATCAGACAGATGAACACTGAAGCTTTCTTT.

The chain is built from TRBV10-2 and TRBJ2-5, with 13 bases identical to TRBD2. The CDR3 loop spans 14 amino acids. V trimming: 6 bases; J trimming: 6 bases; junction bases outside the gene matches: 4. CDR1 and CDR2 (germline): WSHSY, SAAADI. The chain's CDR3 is CASRLAGGPQTQYF. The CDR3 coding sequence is TGCGCCAGCAGACTAGCGGGGGGGCCTCAGACCCAGTACTTC.

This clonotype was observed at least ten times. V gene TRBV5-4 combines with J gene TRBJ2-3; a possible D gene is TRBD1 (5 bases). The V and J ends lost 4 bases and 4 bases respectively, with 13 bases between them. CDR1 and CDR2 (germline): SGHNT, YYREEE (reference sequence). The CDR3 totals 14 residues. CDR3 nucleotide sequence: TGTGCCAGCAGCCTGGTTGGGGCTGCAGATACGCAGTATTTT. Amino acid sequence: CASSLVGAADTQYF. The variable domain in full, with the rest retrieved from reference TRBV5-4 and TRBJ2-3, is ETGVTQSPTHLIKTRGQQVTLRCSSQSGHNTVSWYQQALGQGPQFIFQYYREEENGRGNFPPRFSGLQFPNYSSELNVNALELDDSALYLCASSLVGAADTQYFGPGTRLTVL.